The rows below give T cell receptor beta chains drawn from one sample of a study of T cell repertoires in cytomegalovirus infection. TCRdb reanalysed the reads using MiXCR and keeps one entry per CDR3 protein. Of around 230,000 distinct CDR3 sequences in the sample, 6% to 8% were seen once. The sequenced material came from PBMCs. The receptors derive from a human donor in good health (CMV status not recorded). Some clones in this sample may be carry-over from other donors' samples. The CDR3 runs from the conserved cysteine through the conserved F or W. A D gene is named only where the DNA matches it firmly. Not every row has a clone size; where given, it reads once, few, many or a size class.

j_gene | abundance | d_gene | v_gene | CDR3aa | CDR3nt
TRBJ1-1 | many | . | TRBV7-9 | CASSLQGKTEAFF | TGTGCCAGCAGCCTACAGGGTAAAACTGAAGCTTTCTTT
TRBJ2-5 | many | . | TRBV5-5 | CASSSWTLAETQYF | TGTGCCAGCAGCTCCTGGACGTTGGCTGAGACCCAGTACTTC
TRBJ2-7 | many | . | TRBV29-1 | CSVVQRSSYEQYF | TGCAGCGTTGTACAGAGAAGCTCCTACGAGCAGTACTTC
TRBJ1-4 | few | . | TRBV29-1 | CSVVRGGSEKLFF | TGCAGCGTTGTTCGCGGGGGATCTGAAAAACTGTTTTTT
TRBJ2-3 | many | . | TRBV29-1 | CSVGVTDTQYF | TGCAGCGTTGGTGTAACAGATACGCAGTATTTT
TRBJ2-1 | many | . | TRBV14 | CASSPRAGTYNEQFF | TGTGCCAGCAGCCCCCGGGCAGGTACCTACAATGAGCAGTTCTTC
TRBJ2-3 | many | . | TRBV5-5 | CASSPGTSDTQYF | TGTGCCAGCAGCCCCGGGACCTCAGATACGCAGTATTTT
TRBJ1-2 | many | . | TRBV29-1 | CSAERQVSFF | TGCAGCGCGGAAAGACAGGTCTCTTTCTTC
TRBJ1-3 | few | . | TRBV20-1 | CSARRSSGNTIYF | TGCAGTGCACGGCGGAGCTCTGGAAACACCATATATTTT
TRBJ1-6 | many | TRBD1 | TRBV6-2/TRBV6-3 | CASTGRTGSSYNSPLHF | TGTGCCAGCACCGGACGGACAGGGAGCTCCTATAATTCACCCCTCCACTTT
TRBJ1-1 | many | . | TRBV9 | CASSVGGGGLNTEAFF | TGTGCCAGCAGCGTGGGAGGCGGGGGATTGAACACTGAAGCTTTCTTT
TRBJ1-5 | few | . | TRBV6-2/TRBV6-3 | CATRANSINQPQHF | TGTGCCACTCGAGCGAACAGCATCAATCAGCCCCAGCATTTT
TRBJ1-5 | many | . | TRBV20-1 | CSARVPGVGNQPQHF | TGCAGTGCTAGAGTTCCCGGCGTGGGAAATCAGCCCCAGCATTTT
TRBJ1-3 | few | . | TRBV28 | CASISSSGNTIYF | TGTGCCAGCATTAGCTCCTCTGGAAACACCATATATTTT
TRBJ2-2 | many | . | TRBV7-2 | CASSQLASGELFF | TGTGCCAGCAGCCAGCTAGCTAGCGGGGAGCTGTTTTTT
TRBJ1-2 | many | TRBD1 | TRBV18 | CASSPTNGQAGYTF | TGTGCCAGCTCACCCACCAACGGACAGGCCGGCTACACCTTC
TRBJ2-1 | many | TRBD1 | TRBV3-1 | CASSQGTGYNEQFF | TGCGCCAGCAGCCAAGGGACAGGCTACAATGAGCAGTTCTTC
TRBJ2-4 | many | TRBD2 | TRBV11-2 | CASSVRPGGIAKNIQYF | TGTGCCAGCAGCGTACGCCCGGGGGGTATAGCCAAAAACATTCAGTACTTC
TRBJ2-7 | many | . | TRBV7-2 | CASSPGGGGGGNSYEQYF | TGTGCCAGCAGTCCCGGAGGGGGAGGAGGGGGGAACTCCTACGAGCAGTACTTC
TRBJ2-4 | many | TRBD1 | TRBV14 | CASSQIPGQRNIQYF | TGTGCCAGCAGCCAAATTCCGGGACAGAGAAACATTCAGTACTTC
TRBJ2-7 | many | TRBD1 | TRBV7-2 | CASSLQGQGYIEQYF | TGTGCCAGCAGCTTACAGGGACAGGGGTATATTGAGCAGTACTTC
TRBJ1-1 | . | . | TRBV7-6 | CASSLAHGWDTEAFF | TGTGCCAGCAGCTTAGCGCACGGGTGGGACACTGAAGCTTTCTTT
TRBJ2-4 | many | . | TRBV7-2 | CASSFRGGTGLRSIQYF | TGTGCCAGCAGCTTCCGGGGGGGGACAGGGCTCAGGAGCATTCAGTACTTC
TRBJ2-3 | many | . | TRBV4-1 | CASSQDPQDTQYF | TGCGCCAGCAGCCAAGATCCCCAAGATACGCAGTATTTT
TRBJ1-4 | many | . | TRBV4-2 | CASSPQREREEKLFF | TGTGCCAGCAGCCCCCAGCGGGAGCGAGAAGAAAAACTGTTTTTT
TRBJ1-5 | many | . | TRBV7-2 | CASSFNGYNQPQHF | TGTGCCAGCAGCTTCAATGGGTACAATCAGCCCCAGCATTTT
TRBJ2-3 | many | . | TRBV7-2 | CASSSRTFRVPGLADTQYF | TGTGCCAGCAGCTCGCGAACTTTTAGGGTACCGGGACTCGCAGATACGCAGTATTTT
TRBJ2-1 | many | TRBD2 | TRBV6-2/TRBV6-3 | CASSYPRTASGGTFTYNEQFF | TGTGCCAGCAGTTACCCGCGCACGGCTAGCGGGGGGACCTTTACCTACAATGAGCAGTTCTTC
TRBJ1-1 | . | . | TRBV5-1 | CASSRDRSTEAFF | TGCGCCAGCAGCCGCGACCGCTCCACTGAAGCTTTCTTT
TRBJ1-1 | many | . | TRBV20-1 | CSARVTNTEAFF | TGCAGTGCTAGAGTAACGAACACTGAAGCTTTCTTT
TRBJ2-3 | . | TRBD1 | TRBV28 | CASSFRDRGPAQYF | TGTGCCAGCAGTTTCCGGGACAGGGGCCCTGCGCAGTATTTT
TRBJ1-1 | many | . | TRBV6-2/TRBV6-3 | CASTGGGLTEAFF | TGTGCCAGCACGGGCGGGGGACTCACTGAAGCTTTCTTT
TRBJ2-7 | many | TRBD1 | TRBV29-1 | CSVEDRDRGYEQYF | TGCAGCGTTGAAGACCGGGACAGGGGATACGAGCAGTACTTC